This T cell receptor beta chain was captured by sequencing in a study of blood T cell repertoires in COVID-19. Across the whole study: Sites in the United States, Italy and Spain provided acute and convalescent COVID-19 samples. In each case, the material was cDNA or gDNA derived from T cells, B-cell-depleted T cells, or PBMCs.

Per the original methods: Counts of nucleated cells, estimated from reference gene primer amplification, were obtained. The protocol was immunoSEQ multiplex PCR, while the TCRdb copy is restricted to in-frame clones and leaves out a portion. V, J and clone size derive from that table, while D and trimming were established from the DNA sequence. The table has about half a million clones, approximately 85% seen once; the top ten hold roughly 3.1%. The CDR3 is made up of 16 amino acids. The germline CDR1 and CDR2 sequences are SNHLY and FYNNEI. J was trimmed by 5 bases and V by 6 bases; bases with no gene match: 6.

The V and J genes are TRBV2 and TRBJ2-2, with 13 bases that match TRBD2. The source of this sequence is a human donor in a cohort sampled during active COVID-19. The material sequenced was peripheral blood. The CDR3 sequence: CASSAGLAGETGELFF. CDR3 DNA sequence: TGTGCCAGCAGCGCAGGACTAGCGGGAGAAACCGGGGAGCTGTTTTTT.